Presented here are 2 T cell receptor beta chains from one specimen sequenced in a study of Graves' ophthalmopathy and Graves' hyperthyroidism. Investigators amplified TCR beta CDR3 regions from RNA transcripts. Second-round multiplex PCR came after a first-round RT-PCR that employed HTBI primers. MiXCR, applied by TCRdb to the multiplex PCR reads, yields one record per CDR3 protein. The sample consists of over 500,000 distinct CDR3 sequences, about a fifth of them appearing once. The sequenced material came from peripheral blood. Every receptor here comes from a woman under 30 with stable Graves' hyperthyroidism. Some clones in this sample may be carry-over from other donors' samples.

Many counts were recorded for this clonotype. V usage is TRBV29-1 and J usage is TRBJ1-1; D is perhaps TRBD1 (6 bases). The V and J ends lost 6 bases and 1 base respectively, with 18 bases between them. Looked up from germline, CDR1 is SQVTM and CDR2 is ANQGSEA. The CDR3 contains 15 residues. CDR3 in amino acids: CSVRSVGGSNTEAFF. DNA for the CDR3: TGCAGCGTCCGATCCGTCGGGGGCTCGAACACTGAAGCTTTCTTT.

This clonotype has only a few counts. The chain couples TRBV6-1 to TRBJ1-1; D is uncertain. The V gene lost 6 bases and the J gene lost 9 bases, with 14 bases spanning the gap. CDR1 and CDR2 from the germline V gene are MNHNS and SASEGT. The CDR3 has 12 residues. The CDR3 DNA follows: TGTGCCAGCAGCGACGCGGACCGTAAAGCTTTCTTT. Its protein product is CASSDADRKAFF.